This T cell receptor (beta chain) was captured in a study of shared clonotypes between healthy human individuals. Remarks on this clone: The antigen is unknown.

V lost 6 bases and J 0 bases, leaving 9 bases between the germline ends. The germline V gene encodes CDR1 MNHNS and CDR2 SASEGT. The CDR3 is 13 amino acids. Genomic DNA of each subset was evenly split across several immunoSEQ plates. Clones were sequenced by immunoSEQ multiplex PCR, and TCRdb holds only the in-frame ones, with some missing. The table has around 2,000,000 clones, approximately 95% seen once. Naive CD8 cells were CD45RO-negative, positively selected for CCR7, excluding terminally differentiated effector memory CD45RA+ cells. Study-wide findings and caveats: Sequencing of the sorted subsets was shown by rarefaction to be incomplete despite large depth.

The origin of this receptor is a man younger than 30 in good health. The V gene is TRBV6-1, the J gene TRBJ2-7, with a tentative D call TRBD2 (5 bases). The sequencing input was naive CD8+ T cells sorted from blood. CDR3 sequence reads: CASRTTSSYEQYF. The CDR3 DNA sequence: TGTGCCAGCAGGACTACCAGCTCCTACGAGCAGTACTTC.